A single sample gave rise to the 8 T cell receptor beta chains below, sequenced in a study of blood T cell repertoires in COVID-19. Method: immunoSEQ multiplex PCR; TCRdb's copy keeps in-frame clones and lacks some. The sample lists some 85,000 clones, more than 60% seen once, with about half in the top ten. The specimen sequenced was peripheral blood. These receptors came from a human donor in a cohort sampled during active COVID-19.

CDR3 sequence reads: CATSRMSYGNTGELFF. For the CDR3, the DNA is TGTGCCACCAGCAGAATGTCCTACGGTAACACCGGGGAGCTGTTTTTT. V gene TRBV15 combines with J gene TRBJ2-2; D unclear. Germline-derived CDR1 and CDR2 are LNHNV and YYDKDF (reference sequence). V dropped 2 bases and J dropped 2 bases, with 12 bases sitting between them. This CDR3 is 16 amino acids long.

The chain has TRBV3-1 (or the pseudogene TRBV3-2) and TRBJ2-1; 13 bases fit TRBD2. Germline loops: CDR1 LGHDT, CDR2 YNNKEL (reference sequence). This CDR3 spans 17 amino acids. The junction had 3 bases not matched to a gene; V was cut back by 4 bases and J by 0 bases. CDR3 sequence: CASSRRTSGSSYNEQFF. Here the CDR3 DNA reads TGTGCCAGCAGCCGACGGACTAGCGGGAGCTCCTACAATGAGCAGTTCTTC.

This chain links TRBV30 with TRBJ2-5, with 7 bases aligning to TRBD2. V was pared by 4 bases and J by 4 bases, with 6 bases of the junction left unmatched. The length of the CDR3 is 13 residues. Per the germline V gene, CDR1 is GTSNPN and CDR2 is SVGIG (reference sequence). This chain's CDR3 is CAWIPRGRETQYF. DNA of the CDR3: TGTGCCTGGATACCGCGGGGGAGAGAGACCCAGTACTTC.

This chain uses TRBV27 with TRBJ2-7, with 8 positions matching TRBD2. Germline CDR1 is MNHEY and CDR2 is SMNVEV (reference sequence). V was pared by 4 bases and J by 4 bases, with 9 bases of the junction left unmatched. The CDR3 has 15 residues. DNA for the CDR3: TGTGCCAGCAGTTCCATAGCGGGAAAGGGGTACGAGCAGTACTTC. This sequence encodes CASSSIAGKGYEQYF.

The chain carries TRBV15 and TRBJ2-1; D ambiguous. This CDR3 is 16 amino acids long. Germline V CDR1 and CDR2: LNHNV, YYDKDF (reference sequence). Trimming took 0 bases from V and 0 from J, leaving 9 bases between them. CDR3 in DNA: TGTGCCACCAGCAGAGAGGAGAAGAGCTCCTACAATGAGCAGTTCTTC. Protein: CATSREEKSSYNEQFF.

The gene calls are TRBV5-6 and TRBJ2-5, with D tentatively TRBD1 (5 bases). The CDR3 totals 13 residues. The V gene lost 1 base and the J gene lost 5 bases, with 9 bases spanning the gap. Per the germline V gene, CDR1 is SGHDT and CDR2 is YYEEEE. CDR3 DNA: TGTGCCAGCAGCTTGAGTGGGGCGGAGACCCAGTACTTC. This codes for CASSLSGAETQYF.

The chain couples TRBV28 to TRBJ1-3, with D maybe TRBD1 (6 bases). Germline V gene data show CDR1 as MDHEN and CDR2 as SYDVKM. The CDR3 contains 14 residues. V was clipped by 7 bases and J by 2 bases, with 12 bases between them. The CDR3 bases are TGTGCCAGCAATGTGGGGGACACTGGAAACACCATATATTTT. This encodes CASNVGDTGNTIYF.

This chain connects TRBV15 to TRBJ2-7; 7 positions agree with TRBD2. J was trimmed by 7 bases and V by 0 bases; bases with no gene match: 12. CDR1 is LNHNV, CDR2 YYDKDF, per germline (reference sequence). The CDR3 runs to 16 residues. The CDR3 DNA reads TGTGCCACCAGCAGAGAAAGGGTCAGACCCGGGAGGGAGCAGTACTTC. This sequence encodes CATSRERVRPGREQYF.